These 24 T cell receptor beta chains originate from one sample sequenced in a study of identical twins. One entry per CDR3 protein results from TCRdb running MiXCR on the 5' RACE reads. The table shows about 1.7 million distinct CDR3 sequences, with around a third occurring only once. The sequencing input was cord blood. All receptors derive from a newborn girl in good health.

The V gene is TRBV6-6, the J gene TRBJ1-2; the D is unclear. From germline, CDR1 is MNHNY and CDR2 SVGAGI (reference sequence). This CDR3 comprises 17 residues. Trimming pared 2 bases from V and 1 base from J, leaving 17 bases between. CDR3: CASSYRHSTMFNYGYTF. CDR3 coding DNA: TGTGCCAGCAGTTACCGACACTCTACTATGTTTAACTATGGCTACACCTTC.

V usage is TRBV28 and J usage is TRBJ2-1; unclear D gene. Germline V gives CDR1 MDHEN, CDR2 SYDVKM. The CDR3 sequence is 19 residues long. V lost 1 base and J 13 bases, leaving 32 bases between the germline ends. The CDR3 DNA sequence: TGTGCCAGCAGTTTATCCCTATTACTTCAGGACCCATTTTTGGAGACCCAGTTCTTC. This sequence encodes CASSLSLLLQDPFLETQFF.

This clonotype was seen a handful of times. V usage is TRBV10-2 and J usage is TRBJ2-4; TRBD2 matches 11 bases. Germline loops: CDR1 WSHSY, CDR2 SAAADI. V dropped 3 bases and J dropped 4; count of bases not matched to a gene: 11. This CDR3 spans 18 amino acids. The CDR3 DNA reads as TGCGCCAGCAGTGAAACTAGCGGGGGCCTAGCGGTAAAAAACATTCAGTACTTC. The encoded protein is CASSETSGGLAVKNIQYF.

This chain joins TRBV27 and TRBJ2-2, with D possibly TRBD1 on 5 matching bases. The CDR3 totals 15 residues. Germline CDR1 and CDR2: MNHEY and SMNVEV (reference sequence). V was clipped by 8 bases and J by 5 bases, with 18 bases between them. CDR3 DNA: TGTGCCAGCGGGGTAGTAGTGGGGCGAACCGGGGAGCTGTTTTTT. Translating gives CASGVVVGRTGELFF.

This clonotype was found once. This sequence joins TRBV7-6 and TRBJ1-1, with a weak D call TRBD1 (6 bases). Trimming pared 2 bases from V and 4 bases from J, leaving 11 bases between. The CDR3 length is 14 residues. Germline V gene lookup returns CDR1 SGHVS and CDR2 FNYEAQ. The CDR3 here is CASSLYRESTEAFF. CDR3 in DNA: TGTGCCAGCAGCTTATACAGGGAGAGCACTGAAGCTTTCTTT.

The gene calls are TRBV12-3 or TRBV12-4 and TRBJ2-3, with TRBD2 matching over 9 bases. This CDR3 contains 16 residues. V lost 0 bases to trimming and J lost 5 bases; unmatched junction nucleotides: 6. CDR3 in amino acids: CASSLAGLARIDTQYF. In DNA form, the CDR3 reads TGTGCCAGCAGTTTAGCGGGACTAGCCCGGATAGATACGCAGTATTTT.

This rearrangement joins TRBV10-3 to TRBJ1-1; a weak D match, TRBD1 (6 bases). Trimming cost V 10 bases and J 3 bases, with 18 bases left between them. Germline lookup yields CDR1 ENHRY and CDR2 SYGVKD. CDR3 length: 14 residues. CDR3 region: CATPTGSWDTEAFF. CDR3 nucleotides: TGTGCCACCCCAACAGGGTCTTGGGACACTGAAGCTTTCTTT.

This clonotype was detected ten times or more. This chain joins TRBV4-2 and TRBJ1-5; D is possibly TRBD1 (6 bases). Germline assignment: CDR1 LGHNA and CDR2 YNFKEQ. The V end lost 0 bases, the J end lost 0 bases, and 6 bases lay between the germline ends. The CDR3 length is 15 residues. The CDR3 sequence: CASSQEQGSNQPQHF. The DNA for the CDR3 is TGTGCCAGCAGCCAAGAACAGGGTAGCAATCAGCCCCAGCATTTT.

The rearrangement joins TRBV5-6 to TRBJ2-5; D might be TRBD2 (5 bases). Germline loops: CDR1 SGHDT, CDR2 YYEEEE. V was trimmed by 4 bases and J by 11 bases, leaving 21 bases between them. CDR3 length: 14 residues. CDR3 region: CASSPKVLEKEQYF. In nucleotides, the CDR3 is TGTGCCAGCAGCCCTAAGGTACTAGAGAAGGAGCAGTACTTC.

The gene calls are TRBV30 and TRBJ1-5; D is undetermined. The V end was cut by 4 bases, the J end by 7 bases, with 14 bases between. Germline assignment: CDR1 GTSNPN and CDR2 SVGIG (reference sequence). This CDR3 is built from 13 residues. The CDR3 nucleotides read TGTGCCTGGAATCAGCAGTTCTCACAGCCCCAGCATTTT. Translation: CAWNQQFSQPQHF.

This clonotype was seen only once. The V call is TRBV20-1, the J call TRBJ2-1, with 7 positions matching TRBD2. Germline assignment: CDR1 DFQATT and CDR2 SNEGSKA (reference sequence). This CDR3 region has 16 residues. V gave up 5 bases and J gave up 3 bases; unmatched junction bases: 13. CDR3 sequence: CSARSLGRESYNEQFF. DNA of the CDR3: TGCAGTGCTCGATCTTTGGGGCGGGAGAGCTACAATGAGCAGTTCTTC.

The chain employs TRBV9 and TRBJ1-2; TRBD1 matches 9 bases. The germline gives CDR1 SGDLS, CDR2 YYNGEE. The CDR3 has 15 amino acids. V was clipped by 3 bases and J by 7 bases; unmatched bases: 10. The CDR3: CASSAEIQGASGYTF. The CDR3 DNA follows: TGTGCCAGCAGCGCGGAAATACAGGGGGCATCTGGCTACACCTTC.

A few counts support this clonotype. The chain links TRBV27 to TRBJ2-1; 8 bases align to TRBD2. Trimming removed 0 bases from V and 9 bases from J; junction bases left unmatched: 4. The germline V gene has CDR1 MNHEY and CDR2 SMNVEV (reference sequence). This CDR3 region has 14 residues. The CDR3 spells CASSLSLAVGEQFF. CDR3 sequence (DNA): TGTGCCAGCAGTTTATCACTAGCGGTCGGTGAGCAGTTCTTC.

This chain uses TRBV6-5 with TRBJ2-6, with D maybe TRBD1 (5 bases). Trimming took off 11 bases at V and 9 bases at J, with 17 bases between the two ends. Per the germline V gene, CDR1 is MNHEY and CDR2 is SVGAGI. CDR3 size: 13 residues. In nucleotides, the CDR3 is TGTGCCGGCCGAAGACAGCTCCTCAACGTCCTGACTTTC. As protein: CAGRRQLLNVLTF.

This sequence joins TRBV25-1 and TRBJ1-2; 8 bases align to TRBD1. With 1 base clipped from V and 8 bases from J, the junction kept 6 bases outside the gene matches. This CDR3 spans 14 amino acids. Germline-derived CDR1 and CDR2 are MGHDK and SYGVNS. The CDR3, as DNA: TGTGCCAGCAGTGAATTAGCAGGGGGCCAAGGCTACACCTTC. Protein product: CASSELAGGQGYTF.

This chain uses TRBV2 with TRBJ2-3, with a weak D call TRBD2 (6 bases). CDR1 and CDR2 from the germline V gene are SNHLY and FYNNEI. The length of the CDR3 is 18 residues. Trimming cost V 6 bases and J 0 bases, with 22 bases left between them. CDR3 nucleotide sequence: TGTGCCAGCAGAGCTTACTACATTGTGGGGACTAGCACAGATACGCAGTATTTT. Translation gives CASRAYYIVGTSTDTQYF.

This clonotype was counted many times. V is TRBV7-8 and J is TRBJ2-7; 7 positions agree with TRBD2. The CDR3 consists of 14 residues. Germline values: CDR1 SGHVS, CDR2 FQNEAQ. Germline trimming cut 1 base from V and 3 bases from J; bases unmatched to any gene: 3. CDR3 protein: CASSLGGSRYEQYF. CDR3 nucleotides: TGTGCCAGCAGCTTAGGCGGGAGCCGCTACGAGCAGTACTTC.

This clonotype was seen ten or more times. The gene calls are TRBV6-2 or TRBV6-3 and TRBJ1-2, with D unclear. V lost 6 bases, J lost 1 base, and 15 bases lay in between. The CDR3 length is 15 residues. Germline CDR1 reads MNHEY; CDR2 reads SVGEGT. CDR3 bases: TGTGCCAGCAGCCCTTGGCAGGAGCTTAACTATGGCTACACCTTC. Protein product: CASSPWQELNYGYTF.

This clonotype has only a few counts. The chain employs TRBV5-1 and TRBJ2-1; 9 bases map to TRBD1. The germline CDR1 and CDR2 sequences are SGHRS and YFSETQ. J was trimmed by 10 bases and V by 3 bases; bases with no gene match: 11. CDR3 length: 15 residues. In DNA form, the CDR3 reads TGCGCCAGCAGCTCCACCGGGACAGGGCAGGAGGAGCAGTTCTTC. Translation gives CASSSTGTGQEEQFF. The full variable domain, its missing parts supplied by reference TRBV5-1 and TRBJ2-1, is KAGVTQTPRYLIKTRGQQVTLSCSPISGHRSVSWYQQTPGQGLQFLFEYFSETQRNKGNFPGRFSGRQFSNSRSEMNVSTLELGDSALYLCASSSTGTGQEEQFFGPGTRLTVL.

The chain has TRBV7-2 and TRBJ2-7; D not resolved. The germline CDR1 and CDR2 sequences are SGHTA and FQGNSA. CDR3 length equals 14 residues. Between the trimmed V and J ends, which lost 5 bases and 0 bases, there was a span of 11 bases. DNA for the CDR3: TGTGCCAGCAGCCCCCGGACCACCTCCTACGAGCAGTACTTC. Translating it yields CASSPRTTSYEQYF. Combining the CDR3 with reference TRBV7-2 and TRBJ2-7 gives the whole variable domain GAGVSQSPSNKVTEKGKDVELRCDPISGHTALYWYRQSLGQGLEFLIYFQGNSAPDKSGLPSDRFSAERTGGSVSTLTIQRTQQEDSAVYLCASSPRTTSYEQYFGPGTRLTVT.

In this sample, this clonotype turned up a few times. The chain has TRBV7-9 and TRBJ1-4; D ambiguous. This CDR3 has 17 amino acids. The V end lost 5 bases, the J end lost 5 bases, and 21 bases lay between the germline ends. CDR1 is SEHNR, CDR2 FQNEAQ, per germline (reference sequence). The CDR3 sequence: CASSLRNQLPSNEKLFF. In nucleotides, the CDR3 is TGTGCCAGCAGCCTACGGAATCAGCTACCCTCGAATGAAAAACTGTTTTTT.

DNA of the CDR3: TGTGCCAGCAGTTACTCGAATCGGCGGCACCAAGGGGATGAGCAGTTCTTC. It is translated as CASSYSNRRHQGDEQFF. V is TRBV6-5 and J is TRBJ2-1; tentative D call: TRBD1 (5 bases). Germline V gene data show CDR1 as MNHEY and CDR2 as SVGAGI. The CDR3 loop spans 17 amino acids. Between the trimmed V and J ends, which lost 0 bases and 8 bases, there was a span of 20 bases.

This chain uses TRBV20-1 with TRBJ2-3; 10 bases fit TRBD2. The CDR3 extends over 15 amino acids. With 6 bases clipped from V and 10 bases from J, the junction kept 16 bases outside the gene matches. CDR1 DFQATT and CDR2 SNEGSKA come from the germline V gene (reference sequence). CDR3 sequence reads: CSAGEAGGQDDSQYF. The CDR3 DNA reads TGCAGTGCCGGGGAAGCGGGGGGGCAGGATGATTCGCAGTATTTT.

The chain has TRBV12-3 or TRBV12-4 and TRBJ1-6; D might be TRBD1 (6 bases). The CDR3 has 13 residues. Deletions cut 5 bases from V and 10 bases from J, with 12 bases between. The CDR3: CASSQRGWSPLHF. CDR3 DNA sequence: TGTGCCAGCAGTCAAAGGGGGTGGTCACCCCTCCACTTT.